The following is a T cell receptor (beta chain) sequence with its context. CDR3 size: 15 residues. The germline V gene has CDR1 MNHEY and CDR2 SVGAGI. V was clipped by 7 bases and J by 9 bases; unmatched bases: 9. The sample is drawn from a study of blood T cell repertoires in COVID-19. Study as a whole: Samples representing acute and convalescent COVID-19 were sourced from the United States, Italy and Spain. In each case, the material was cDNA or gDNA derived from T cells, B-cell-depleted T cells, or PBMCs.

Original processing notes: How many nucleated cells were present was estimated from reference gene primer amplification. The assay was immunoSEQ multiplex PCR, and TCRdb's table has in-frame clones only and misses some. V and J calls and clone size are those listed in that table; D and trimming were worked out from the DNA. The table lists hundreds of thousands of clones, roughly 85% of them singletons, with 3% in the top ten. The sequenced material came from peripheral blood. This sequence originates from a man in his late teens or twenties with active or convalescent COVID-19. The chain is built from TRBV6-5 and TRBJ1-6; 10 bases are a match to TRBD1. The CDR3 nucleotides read TGTGCCAGCATCCTAGGTGGGACAGGGGTTTCACCCCTCCACTTT. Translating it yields CASILGGTGVSPLHF.